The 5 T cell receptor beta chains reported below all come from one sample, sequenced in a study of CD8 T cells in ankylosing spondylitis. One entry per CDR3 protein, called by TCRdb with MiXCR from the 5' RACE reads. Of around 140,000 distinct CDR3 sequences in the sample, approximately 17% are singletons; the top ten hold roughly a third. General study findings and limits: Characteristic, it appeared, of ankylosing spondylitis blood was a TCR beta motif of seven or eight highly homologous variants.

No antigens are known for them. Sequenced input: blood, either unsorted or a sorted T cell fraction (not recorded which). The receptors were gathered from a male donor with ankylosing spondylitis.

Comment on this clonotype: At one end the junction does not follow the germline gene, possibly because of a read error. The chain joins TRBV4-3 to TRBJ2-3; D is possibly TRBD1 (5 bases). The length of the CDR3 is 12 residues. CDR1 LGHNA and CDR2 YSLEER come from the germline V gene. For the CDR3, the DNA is TGCGCCAGCAGCCAATACCAGGGCCTCAAGAATTTT. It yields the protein CASSQYQGLKNF.

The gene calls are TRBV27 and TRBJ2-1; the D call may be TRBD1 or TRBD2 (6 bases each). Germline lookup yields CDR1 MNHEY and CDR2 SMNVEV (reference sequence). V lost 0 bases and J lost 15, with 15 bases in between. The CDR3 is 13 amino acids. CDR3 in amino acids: CASSLSGGPKVFF. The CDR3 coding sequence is TGTGCCAGCAGTTTATCTGGGGGGCCGAAAGTGTTCTTC.

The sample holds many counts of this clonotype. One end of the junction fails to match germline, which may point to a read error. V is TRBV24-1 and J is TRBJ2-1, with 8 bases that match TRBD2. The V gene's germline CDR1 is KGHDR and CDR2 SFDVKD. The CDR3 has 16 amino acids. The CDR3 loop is CATSVGMSGRIYEQFF. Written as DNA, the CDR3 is TGCGCCACCAGTGTAGGTATGAGCGGGAGAATTTATGAGCAGTTCTTC.

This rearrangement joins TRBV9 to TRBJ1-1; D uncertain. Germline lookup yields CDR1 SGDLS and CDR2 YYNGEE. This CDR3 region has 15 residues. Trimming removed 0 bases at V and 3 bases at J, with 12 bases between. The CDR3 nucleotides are TGTGCCAGCAGCGTAGACGGAAATCTGGACACTGAAGCTTTCTTT. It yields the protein CASSVDGNLDTEAFF.

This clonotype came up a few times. For the CDR3, the DNA is TGTGCCAGCAGCTTATGGCAGGGCTGGGAAAAACTGTTTTTT. This translates into CASSLWQGWEKLFF. The chain has TRBV5-6 and TRBJ1-4, with D possibly being TRBD1 (5 bases). CDR1 SGHDT and CDR2 YYEEEE come from the germline V gene. V was pared by 2 bases and J by 8 bases, with 13 bases between. This CDR3 has 14 amino acids.